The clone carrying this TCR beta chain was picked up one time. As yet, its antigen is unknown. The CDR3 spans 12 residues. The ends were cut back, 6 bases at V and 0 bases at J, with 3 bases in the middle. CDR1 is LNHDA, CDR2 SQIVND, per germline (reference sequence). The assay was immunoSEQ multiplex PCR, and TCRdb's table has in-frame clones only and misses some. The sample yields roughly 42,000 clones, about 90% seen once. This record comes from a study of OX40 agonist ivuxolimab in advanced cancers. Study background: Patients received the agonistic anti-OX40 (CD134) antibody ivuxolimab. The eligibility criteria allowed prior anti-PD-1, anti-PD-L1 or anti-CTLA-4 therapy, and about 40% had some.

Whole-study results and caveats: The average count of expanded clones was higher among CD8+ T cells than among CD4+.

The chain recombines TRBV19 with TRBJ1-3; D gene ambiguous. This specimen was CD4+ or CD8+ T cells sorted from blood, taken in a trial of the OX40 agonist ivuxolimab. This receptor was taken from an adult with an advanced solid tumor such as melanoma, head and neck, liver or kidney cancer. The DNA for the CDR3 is TGTGCCAGTAGACCCTCTGGAAACACCATATATTTT. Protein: CASRPSGNTIYF.